Shown below are 25 T cell receptor beta chains from a single sample sequenced in a study of T cell responses to AZD1222 COVID-19 vaccine. The assay was immunoSEQ multiplex PCR, and TCRdb's table has in-frame clones only and misses some. The table records approximately 110,000 clones, approximately 90% of them present only once. The sequencing used peripheral blood, collected on day 0 of AZD1222 vaccination. These TCRs come from an adult in good health.

The chain joins TRBV6-5 to TRBJ2-2; no clear D gene. This CDR3 spans 15 amino acids. Trimming shortened V by 6 bases and J by 0 bases, and 11 bases separated the two germline ends. CDR1 and CDR2 (germline): MNHEY, SVGAGI. CDR3 DNA: TGTGCCAGCAGCCCCGACACCACGAACACCGGGGAGCTGTTTTTT. It codes for CASSPDTTNTGELFF.

This chain joins TRBV6-2 or TRBV6-3 and TRBJ2-7; the match to TRBD1 covers 9 bases. CDR3 size: 16 residues. V gave up 5 bases and J gave up 6 bases; unmatched junction bases: 14. Looked up from germline, CDR1 is MNHEY and CDR2 is SVGEGT. CDR3 region: CASSLTQGGQGLEQYF. CDR3 sequence (DNA): TGTGCCAGCAGTCTCACCCAAGGGGGACAGGGTCTCGAGCAGTACTTC.

This clone appeared a few times. This chain connects TRBV10-1 to TRBJ1-1; TRBD1 might be the D (6 bases). Trimming cost V 6 bases and J 4 bases, with 15 bases left between them. This CDR3 comprises 14 residues. CDR1 is WNHNN, CDR2 SYGVQD, per germline (reference sequence). CDR3 sequence: CASSLRTDTTEAFF. For the CDR3, the DNA is TGCGCCAGCAGCCTGAGGACAGACACCACTGAAGCTTTCTTT.

This clone appeared a single time. The V and J genes are TRBV29-1 and TRBJ2-5; the match to TRBD2 covers 7 bases. After removal of 7 bases from V and 0 bases from J, the junction contained 2 bases not matched to a gene. CDR1 and CDR2 from the germline V gene are SQVTM and ANQGSEA. The CDR3 runs 12 residues. This CDR3 reads CSAGTNQETQYF. The CDR3 nucleotides read TGCAGCGCCGGGACTAACCAAGAGACCCAGTACTTC.

This chain connects TRBV30 to TRBJ1-2; D is perhaps TRBD1 (6 bases). The CDR3 loop spans 12 amino acids. In germline, CDR1 is GTSNPN, CDR2 SVGIG (reference sequence). The germline V and J ends were trimmed by 3 bases and 10 bases, with 15 bases remaining between them. The CDR3 sequence: CAWRGGQPSYTF. The CDR3 DNA reads TGTGCCTGGAGGGGAGGACAGCCGTCCTACACCTTC.

The V call is TRBV14, the J call TRBJ2-1, with 7 bases aligning to TRBD2. With 4 bases clipped from V and 1 base from J, the junction kept 7 bases outside the gene matches. The CDR3 extends over 16 amino acids. In germline, CDR1 is SGHDN, CDR2 FVKESK. The CDR3 loop is CASSRPGRGSYNEQFF. The CDR3 DNA sequence: TGTGCCAGCAGCCGTCCGGGGCGGGGGTCCTACAATGAGCAGTTCTTC. Together with reference TRBV14 and TRBJ2-1, the CDR3 gives the full variable domain: EAGVTQFPSHSVIEKGQTVTLRCDPISGHDNLYWYRRVMGKEIKFLLHFVKESKQDESGMPNNRFLAERTGGTYSTLKVQPAELEDSGVYFCASSRPGRGSYNEQFFGPGTRLTVL.

The CDR3 here is CASSDGREYTDTQYF. CDR3 in DNA: TGCGCCAGCAGCGACGGACGGGAATACACAGATACGCAGTATTTT. The gene calls are TRBV10-1 and TRBJ2-3, with D tentatively TRBD2 (5 bases). The V end was cut by 6 bases, the J end by 2 bases, with 15 bases between. Germline CDR1 and CDR2: WNHNN and SYGVQD (reference sequence). The CDR3 has 15 amino acids.

This chain joins TRBV15 and TRBJ1-6; the D gene is possibly TRBD1 (5 bases). This CDR3 spans 15 amino acids. V lost 6 bases and J lost 6, with 15 bases in between. Germline lookup yields CDR1 LNHNV and CDR2 YYDKDF (reference sequence). CDR3 coding DNA: TGTGCCACCAGGAATAATGCGGGGCCTAATTCACCCCTCCACTTT. It yields the protein CATRNNAGPNSPLHF.

V and J are TRBV10-3 and TRBJ1-1; D gene uncertain. V was cut by 0 bases and J by 0 bases, with 8 bases left in between. Germline V gives CDR1 ENHRY, CDR2 SYGVKD. The CDR3 consists of 15 residues. The CDR3 is CAISESNVLNTEAFF. CDR3 nucleotides: TGTGCCATCAGTGAGTCGAACGTTTTGAACACTGAAGCTTTCTTT.

This chain uses TRBV30 with TRBJ1-6; D is perhaps TRBD1 (6 bases). Germline V gene data show CDR1 as GTSNPN and CDR2 as SVGIG (reference sequence). This CDR3 contains 14 residues. Trimming removed 5 bases from V and 5 bases from J, with 13 bases in between. The CDR3 here is CAWRTDLNNSPLHF. In nucleotides, the CDR3 is TGTGCCTGGCGGACAGACCTAAATAATTCACCCCTCCACTTT.

The chain joins TRBV29-1 to TRBJ2-7; D is ambiguous. Germline V gives CDR1 SQVTM, CDR2 ANQGSEA. CDR3 length: 12 residues. Between the trimmed V and J ends, which lost 7 bases and 1 base, there was a span of 11 bases. CDR3 in DNA: TGCAGCGCCCAGAAAACTTCCTACGAGCAGTACTTC. Its translation: CSAQKTSYEQYF.

This clone was detected only a few times. The chain has TRBV6-5 and TRBJ1-1; D is ambiguous. The germline CDR1 and CDR2 sequences are MNHEY and SVGAGI. The CDR3 spans 15 residues. V lost 7 bases and J 0 bases, leaving 15 bases between the germline ends. CDR3 amino acids: CASTKSGPLNTEAFF. The CDR3 nucleotides read TGTGCCAGCACTAAGAGTGGGCCCCTGAACACTGAAGCTTTCTTT.

This rearrangement joins TRBV11-2 to TRBJ2-2, with a tentative D call TRBD1 (5 bases). Trimming removed 0 bases from V and 5 bases from J, with 13 bases in between. The CDR3 extends over 16 amino acids. Germline loops: CDR1 SGHAT, CDR2 FQNNGV. CDR3 sequence reads: CASSLDLRATTGELFF. The CDR3 nucleotides are TGTGCCAGCAGCTTAGATCTCAGGGCTACGACCGGGGAGCTGTTTTTT.

The chain is built from TRBV28 and TRBJ2-1; D gene unclear. The length of the CDR3 is 11 residues. Per germline, CDR1 MDHEN and CDR2 SYDVKM. With 6 bases removed from V and 7 bases from J, the gap between germline ends came to 7 bases. The CDR3 spells CASRRSNEQFF. For the CDR3, the DNA is TGTGCCAGCAGGCGGAGTAATGAGCAGTTCTTC.

The V gene is TRBV5-1, the J gene TRBJ1-5, with D possibly matching TRBD1 (5 bases). Deletions cut 9 bases from V and 1 base from J, with 11 bases between. The CDR3 contains 13 residues. In germline, CDR1 is SGHRS, CDR2 YFSETQ. The DNA for the CDR3 is TGCGCCATCCAGGGATGGAGCAATCAGCCCCAGCATTTT. Translation: CAIQGWSNQPQHF.

V gene TRBV27 combines with J gene TRBJ2-4; 8 bases are shared with TRBD1. J was trimmed by 8 bases and V by 4 bases; bases with no gene match: 7. This CDR3 has 14 residues. CDR1 MNHEY and CDR2 SMNVEV come from the germline V gene (reference sequence). The CDR3 here is CASSSGQGWDIQYF. The DNA for the CDR3 is TGTGCCAGCAGTTCCGGACAGGGTTGGGACATTCAGTACTTC.

The rearrangement joins TRBV1 to TRBJ2-2; no DNA check was done on the table's D call, TRBD2. TRBV1 is a documented pseudogene. The CDR3 spans 20 residues. In nucleotides, the CDR3 is TGCACCAGCAGGCTTGCTGTGGGTGATAGCGGGAGAGGTGGCACCGGGGAGCTGTTTTTT. This sequence encodes CTSRLAVGDSGRGGTGELFF.

The chain employs TRBV5-4 and TRBJ1-4; 9 bases align to TRBD1. The CDR3 has 15 amino acids. V dropped 4 bases and J dropped 7; count of bases not matched to a gene: 8. In germline, CDR1 is SGHNT, CDR2 YYREEE (reference sequence). CDR3 loop: CASSADRGGGEKLFF. CDR3 DNA sequence: TGTGCCAGCAGCGCGGACAGGGGCGGGGGTGAAAAACTGTTTTTT.

In this sample, this clone turned up once. The chain joins TRBV18 to TRBJ1-1; a weak D match, TRBD1 (5 bases). The CDR3 length is 14 residues. V lost 5 bases and J 4 bases, leaving 14 bases between the germline ends. The germline CDR1 and CDR2 sequences are KGHSH and LQKENI. The CDR3 loop is CASSSESQGTEAFF. Written as DNA, the CDR3 is TGTGCCAGCTCATCTGAATCCCAGGGCACTGAAGCTTTCTTT.

This clone was counted between two and nine times. The chain employs TRBV6-6 and TRBJ2-7; D is uncertain. The germline V gene has CDR1 MNHNY and CDR2 SVGAGI (reference sequence). There are 12 residues in the CDR3. V lost 2 bases and J 3 bases, leaving 5 bases between the germline ends. In nucleotides, the CDR3 is TGTGCCAGCAGTTACCTTAACTACGAGCAGTACTTC. This gives the protein CASSYLNYEQYF.

V is TRBV27 and J is TRBJ2-7; D possibly corresponds to TRBD2 (6 bases). Trimming left V 3 bases short and J 2 bases short, with 17 bases between. CDR1 is MNHEY, CDR2 SMNVEV, per germline (reference sequence). The CDR3 extends over 16 amino acids. The CDR3: CASSFSGDQGPYEQYF. The DNA of the CDR3 is TGTGCCAGCAGTTTTTCGGGGGATCAGGGCCCCTACGAGCAGTACTTC.

The chain combines TRBV30 with TRBJ1-2; D gene uncertain. The germline V gene has CDR1 GTSNPN and CDR2 SVGIG (reference sequence). The CDR3 has 13 amino acids. V lost 4 bases and J lost 6, with 15 bases in between. Written as DNA, the CDR3 is TGTGCCTGGACACCCAATGCCCTAGATGGCTACACCTTC. It is translated as CAWTPNALDGYTF.

J is TRBJ2-3 and V is TRBV5-5; D ambiguous. Germline V CDR1 and CDR2: SGHKS, YYEKEE (reference sequence). The V gene lost 3 bases and the J gene lost 3 bases, with 2 bases spanning the gap. CDR3 size: 11 residues. The CDR3 loop reads CASSWTDTQYF. CDR3 nucleotides: TGTGCCAGCAGCTGGACAGATACGCAGTATTTT.

The chain is built from TRBV28 and TRBJ2-2; 11 positions match TRBD2. The CDR3 loop spans 15 amino acids. J lost 6 bases, V lost 1 base, and 1 base had no gene match. The germline CDR1 and CDR2 sequences are MDHEN and SYDVKM. The CDR3 DNA follows: TGTGCCAGCAGTTTATTACTAGCGGGAGCCGGGGAGCTGTTTTTT. This gives the protein CASSLLLAGAGELFF.

The J gene is TRBJ1-5, the V gene TRBV21-1; no check of the table's D call, TRBD1, against the DNA was made. TRBV21-1 constitutes a pseudogene. CDR3 length: 20 amino acids. The CDR3 sequence: CASSTKRDRGRRYSNQPQHF. Written as DNA, the CDR3 is TGTGCCAGCAGCACCAAACGGGACAGGGGCCGTCGGTATAGCAATCAGCCCCAGCATTTT.